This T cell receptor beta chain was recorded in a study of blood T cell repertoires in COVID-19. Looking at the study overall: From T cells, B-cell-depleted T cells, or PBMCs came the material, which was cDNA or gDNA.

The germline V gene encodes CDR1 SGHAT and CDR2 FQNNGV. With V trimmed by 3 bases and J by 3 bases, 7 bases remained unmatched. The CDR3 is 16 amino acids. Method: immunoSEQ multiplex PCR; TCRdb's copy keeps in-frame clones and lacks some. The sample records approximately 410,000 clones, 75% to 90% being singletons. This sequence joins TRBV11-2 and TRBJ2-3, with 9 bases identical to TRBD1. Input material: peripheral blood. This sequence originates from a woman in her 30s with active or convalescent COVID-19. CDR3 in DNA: TGTGCCAGCAGCTTGATAATCGGACAGGGGACAGATACGCAGTATTTT. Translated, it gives CASSLIIGQGTDTQYF.